Below, 5 T cell receptor beta chains from the same sample are listed, as sequenced in a study of blood T cell repertoires in COVID-19. Method: immunoSEQ multiplex PCR; TCRdb's copy keeps in-frame clones and lacks some. The sample includes 300,000 or so clones, more than 80% seen only once; the top ten take under 7.5%. Material for sequencing was peripheral blood. The receptor source for this set is a man between 18 and 35 years old who had recovered from COVID-19.

V is TRBV10-3 and J is TRBJ2-1; TRBD1 aligns across 8 bases. From germline, CDR1 is ENHRY and CDR2 SYGVKD. Germline trimming cut 5 bases from V and 7 bases from J; bases unmatched to any gene: 13. There are 16 residues in the CDR3. The CDR3 DNA follows: TGTGCCATCAGTCAATCAGGGGGCGCGGAACGGAATGAGCAGTTCTTC. Translating gives CAISQSGGAERNEQFF.

V usage is TRBV18 and J usage is TRBJ2-1, with TRBD2 as a possible D gene (5 bases). V was pared by 3 bases and J by 8 bases, with 14 bases between. This CDR3 is built from 14 residues. CDR1 and CDR2 from the germline V gene are KGHSH and LQKENI. CDR3 protein: CASSPRAGEDEQFF. CDR3 sequence (DNA): TGTGCCAGCTCACCTCGGGCCGGGGAAGATGAGCAGTTCTTC.

The CDR3 sequence is CASSFDTGLGREQYF. The CDR3 region has the DNA TGTGCCAGCAGCTTTGATACAGGGCTGGGGCGCGAGCAGTACTTC. This chain joins TRBV7-7 and TRBJ2-7; possible D gene TRBD1, 6 bases. CDR1 SSHAT and CDR2 FNYEAQ come from the germline V gene (reference sequence). The CDR3 runs to 15 residues. The germline V and J ends were trimmed by 3 bases and 6 bases, with 18 bases remaining between them.

Regarding this clone: Within the sample, other DNA sequences also encode this same CDR3. J is TRBJ2-7 and V is TRBV6-2 or TRBV6-3; D perhaps matches TRBD1 (6 bases). V was trimmed by 4 bases and J by 3 bases, leaving 7 bases between them. The germline V gene has CDR1 MNHEY and CDR2 SVGEGT. CDR3 length: 12 amino acids. Written as DNA, the CDR3 is TGTGCCAGCAGTTTACAGGGCTACGAGCAGTACTTC. It encodes CASSLQGYEQYF.

The chain joins TRBV7-9 to TRBJ2-1; TRBD2 agrees at 10 bases. Germline V gene data show CDR1 as SEHNR and CDR2 as FQNEAQ (reference sequence). V was clipped by 3 bases and J by 7 bases; unmatched bases: 15. The CDR3 runs to 18 residues. This CDR3 is CASSFGRTSGHEGNEQFF. Here the CDR3 DNA reads TGTGCCAGCAGCTTTGGCAGGACTAGCGGACACGAGGGGAATGAGCAGTTCTTC.